The source of this T cell receptor (beta chain) is a study of cytomegalovirus exposure and HLA in healthy donors. The germline gives CDR1 MRHNA, CDR2 SNTAGT. This CDR3 has 14 amino acids. The V gene end was trimmed by 2 bases and the J gene end by 9 bases; junction bases not matched to a gene: 5. The table lists this clone with a count of one. Sampled while nominally healthy, donors likely had unrecorded immune exposures. The PCR employed 60 Vbeta primers together with 13 Jbeta primers. The assay was immunoSEQ multiplex PCR, and TCRdb's table has in-frame clones only and misses some. Of about 120,000 clones in the sample, over 75% were seen once.

The sample consisted of PBMCs. The V call is TRBV6-4, the J call TRBJ2-1, with 9 positions matching TRBD1. This sequence was found in a man aged 40-49 years in good health and CMV-seropositive. The CDR3 reads CASSDDRGSPEQFF. CDR3 nucleotides: TGTGCCAGCAGTGACGACAGGGGGTCTCCTGAGCAGTTCTTC.